A single sample gave rise to the 21 T cell receptor beta chains below, sequenced in a study of T-cell reconstitution after alpha-beta-depleted transplantation in children. Researchers prepared the TCRbeta library using unique molecular identifiers, the study reports. TCRdb itself ran the PCR reads through MiXCR, one entry per CDR3 protein. There are a few hundred thousand distinct CDR3 sequences in the sample; 11% occur only once, and 25% to 30% lies in the top ten. The starting material was PBMCs, obtained before TCRalphabeta/CD19-depleted stem cell transplant. The source is a child younger than two with acute myeloid leukemia, due to receive a stem cell transplant.

As concerns this clonotype: One junction end disagrees with the germline gene, perhaps due to a read error. The J gene is TRBJ2-3, the V gene TRBV3-1; D gene uncertain. Germline CDR1 is LGHDT and CDR2 is YNNKEL (reference sequence). This CDR3 is built from 16 residues. In DNA, the CDR3 is TGTGCCAACAGCCATTTTGATGGGCCCACCGGAGATACGCAGTATTTT. This encodes CANSHFDGPTGDTQYF.

This clonotype was counted at least ten times. The chain joins TRBV3-1 to TRBJ2-1, with TRBD2 identical over 9 bases. The J segment lost 5 bases and the V segment lost 9 bases, leaving 8 bases of the junction unmatched. From germline, CDR1 is LGHDT and CDR2 YNNKEL (reference sequence). The CDR3 totals 14 residues. The CDR3 spells CASNGAGGDNEQFF. As DNA, the CDR3 is TGTGCCAGTAACGGAGCGGGGGGCGACAATGAGCAGTTCTTC.

This clonotype was counted at least ten times. This sequence joins TRBV4-3 and TRBJ2-3; D possibly corresponds to TRBD1 (5 bases). V was cut by 0 bases and J by 6 bases, with 7 bases left in between. This CDR3 comprises 13 residues. CDR1 LGHNA and CDR2 YSLEER come from the germline V gene. CDR3 sequence: CASSQEGVDTQYF. DNA of the CDR3: TGCGCCAGCAGCCAAGAAGGGGTGGATACGCAGTATTTT.

This clonotype was counted a few times. The CDR3: CASSSNDGYTF. The CDR3 region has the DNA TGTGCCAGCAGCTCGAACGATGGCTACACCTTC. The chain uses TRBV7-2 and TRBJ1-2; D gene ambiguous. V was trimmed by 4 bases and J by 6 bases, leaving 6 bases between them. CDR1 SGHTA and CDR2 FQGNSA come from the germline V gene. The CDR3 is 11 amino acids.

In this sample, this clonotype turned up a few times. The V call is TRBV20-1, the J call TRBJ2-7; TRBD2 agrees at 9 bases. CDR1 DFQATT and CDR2 SNEGSKA come from the germline V gene (reference sequence). The J segment lost 4 bases and the V segment lost 3 bases, leaving 10 bases of the junction unmatched. The CDR3 runs to 15 residues. CDR3 protein: CSASPLGLAGYEQYF. The CDR3 DNA is TGCAGTGCTAGCCCATTAGGGCTAGCGGGATACGAGCAGTACTTC.

This clonotype came up many times. The chain is built from TRBV24-1 and TRBJ2-5, with 8 nucleotides matching TRBD1. The CDR3 has 16 residues. Unmatched junction bases numbered 7, after V lost 5 bases and J lost 0 bases. Germline lookup yields CDR1 KGHDR and CDR2 SFDVKD. The CDR3 coding sequence is TGTGCCACCAGTGCTCAGGGGGCACTGTACCAAGAGACCCAGTACTTC. It is translated as CATSAQGALYQETQYF.

This clonotype was seen at least ten times. DNA for the CDR3: TGTGCCAGCAGCTTAGGGAGCGGCACAGATACGCAGTATTTT. Translating gives CASSLGSGTDTQYF. The chain carries TRBV7-3 and TRBJ2-3, with a weak D call TRBD2 (5 bases). The length of the CDR3 is 14 residues. The V end lost 2 bases, the J end lost 1 base, and 7 bases lay between the germline ends. Germline CDR1 is SGHTA and CDR2 is FQGTGA. Full variable domain (outside the CDR3, taken from reference TRBV7-3 and TRBJ2-3): GAGVSQTPSNKVTEKGKYVELRCDPISGHTALYWYRQSLGQGPEFLIYFQGTGAADDSGLPNDRFFAVRPEGSVSTLKIQRTERGDSAVYLCASSLGSGTDTQYFGPGTRLTVL.

This clonotype was seen ten or more times. The rearrangement joins TRBV11-1 to TRBJ1-2; D is ambiguous. The CDR3 runs 14 residues. The ends were cut back, 3 bases at V and 0 bases at J, with 8 bases in the middle. The germline gives CDR1 SGHAT, CDR2 FQDESV (reference sequence). CDR3 sequence (DNA): TGTGCCAGCAGCTTCTCCTTTACTAACTATGGCTACACCTTC. As protein: CASSFSFTNYGYTF.

There are many counts of this clonotype. This sequence joins TRBV5-5 and TRBJ2-1, with 15 bases matching TRBD2. V was pared by 4 bases and J by 7 bases, with 6 bases of the junction left unmatched. The CDR3 spans 16 residues. Looked up from germline, CDR1 is SGHKS and CDR2 is YYEKEE (reference sequence). The CDR3 DNA reads as TGTGCCAGCAGCCCGACCGGGACTAGCGGGAGGAATGAGCAGTTCTTC. Amino acid sequence: CASSPTGTSGRNEQFF.

This clonotype was detected ten times or more. The CDR3: CASSRSRKGTQYF. Here the CDR3 DNA reads TGTGCCAGCAGCCGATCAAGGAAGGGGACCCAGTACTTC. The rearrangement links TRBV3-1 to TRBJ2-5; D call uncertain. This CDR3 has 13 amino acids. Germline CDR1 reads LGHDT; CDR2 reads YNNKEL (reference sequence). Trimming left V 4 bases short and J 7 bases short, with 13 bases between.

This clonotype has at least ten counts. The gene calls are TRBV10-3 and TRBJ2-3; TRBD2 matches at 10 bases. Losses at the gene ends were 4 bases for V and 2 bases for J; bases not matched to a gene: 6. Germline V gene data show CDR1 as ENHRY and CDR2 as SYGVKD. The CDR3 spans 16 residues. The CDR3, as DNA: TGTGCCATCAGTGGGCTAGCGGGAGTCACCACAGATACGCAGTATTTT. It is translated as CAISGLAGVTTDTQYF.

Comments on this clonotype: Possible read error: a much larger clone is one base away. This chain uses TRBV4-1 with TRBJ2-1; 12 nucleotides align to TRBD2. The CDR3 has 19 residues. Looked up from germline, CDR1 is MGHRA and CDR2 is YSYEKL. Trimming at V came to 1 base and at J to 5 bases, leaving 12 bases not matched to a gene. The CDR3 spells CASSQGPLAGGPFNNEQFF. In nucleotides, the CDR3 is TGCGCCAGCAGCCAAGGTCCCCTAGCGGGAGGGCCATTCAACAATGAGCAGTTCTTC.

This clonotype was detected ten times or more. This sequence joins TRBV2 and TRBJ1-5, with D unclear. Germline CDR1 is SNHLY and CDR2 is FYNNEI. The CDR3 consists of 13 residues. Between the trimmed V and J ends, which lost 8 bases and 2 bases, there was a span of 10 bases. The CDR3 loop reads CASRGQGNQPQHF. CDR3 DNA: TGTGCCAGCCGTGGGCAGGGCAATCAGCCCCAGCATTTT.

This clonotype was counted between two and nine times. A junction end diverges from the germline sequence, so it may reflect a read error. For the CDR3, the DNA is TGTGCCAGCGGTTTAAGGACAGGGAGGAACACTGAAGCTTTCTTT. This translates into CASGLRTGRNTEAFF. V is TRBV28 and J is TRBJ1-1; TRBD1 aligns across 8 bases. CDR1 and CDR2 from the germline V gene are MDHEN and SYDVKM. This CDR3 is 15 amino acids long.

This clonotype was counted ten times or more. This chain joins TRBV6-1 and TRBJ1-1; no clear D. The CDR3 is 13 residues long. Germline V gene sequence: CDR1 MNHNS, CDR2 SASEGT. The ends were cut back, 6 bases at V and 3 bases at J, with 11 bases in the middle. CDR3 DNA sequence: TGTGCCAGCAGATACCACCGGGACACTGAAGCTTTCTTT. Translating gives CASRYHRDTEAFF.

This clonotype was seen repeatedly, ten times or more. The chain carries TRBV19 and TRBJ2-7; tentatively, D is TRBD1 (6 bases). From germline, CDR1 is LNHDA and CDR2 SQIVND (reference sequence). The CDR3 has 13 amino acids. V was clipped by 8 bases and J by 6 bases, with 17 bases between them. As DNA, the CDR3 is TGTGCCAGTGGGCGACAATACAGGGCCGAGCAGTACTTC. The encoded protein is CASGRQYRAEQYF.

This clonotype was counted at least ten times. The J gene is TRBJ2-4, the V gene TRBV3-1; 7 bases line up with TRBD2. V shed 0 bases and J 9 bases; nucleotides not matched to a gene: 8. CDR3 length: 15 amino acids. Germline V lookup: CDR1 LGHDT, CDR2 YNNKEL (reference sequence). The CDR3 region is CASSQDWGRAGIQYF. The CDR3 bases are TGTGCCAGCAGCCAAGATTGGGGGAGGGCGGGCATTCAGTACTTC.

This clonotype has a count of ten or more. The rearrangement links TRBV20-1 to TRBJ2-3, with TRBD2 identical over 11 bases. This CDR3 has 15 residues. The V gene's germline CDR1 is DFQATT and CDR2 SNEGSKA (reference sequence). J lost 5 bases, V lost 0 bases, and 4 bases had no gene match. CDR3 protein: CSAREPSGRRDTQYF. For the CDR3, the DNA is TGCAGTGCTAGAGAACCTAGCGGGAGGAGAGATACGCAGTATTTT.

For this clonotype: A read error is possible here, since a much larger clone lies one base away. The rearrangement joins TRBV14 to TRBJ2-7; 7 bases agree with TRBD2. The CDR3 consists of 18 residues. After removal of 1 base from V and 6 bases from J, the junction contained 18 bases not matched to a gene. Germline lookup yields CDR1 SGHDN and CDR2 FVKESK. The CDR3 protein is CASSQALPGGPLASEQYF. In DNA, the CDR3 is TGTGCCAGCAGCCAAGCGCTACCGGGAGGCCCCCTCGCATCCGAGCAGTACTTC.

This clonotype came up many times. The chain combines TRBV27 with TRBJ2-7; TRBD1 is a possible D gene (5 bases). The CDR3 runs 13 residues. Trimming pared 4 bases from V and 1 base from J, leaving 8 bases between. CDR1 is MNHEY and CDR2 is SMNVEV in the germline V gene (reference sequence). The CDR3 nucleotides read TGTGCCAGCAGTTCACAGGTTTCCTACGAGCAGTACTTC. The encoded protein is CASSSQVSYEQYF.

This rearrangement joins TRBV19 to TRBJ2-5; a possible D gene is TRBD2 (6 bases). Germline-derived CDR1 and CDR2 are LNHDA and SQIVND (reference sequence). This CDR3 is 17 amino acids long. With 10 bases removed from V and 0 bases from J, the gap between germline ends came to 24 bases. The CDR3 loop reads CATSDRRASDHQETQYF. The CDR3 DNA reads as TGTGCCACTAGCGATCGGAGGGCTAGCGACCACCAAGAGACCCAGTACTTC.